Below, 3 T cell receptor beta chains from the same sample are listed, as sequenced in a study of lymphopenia after photon versus proton radiotherapy. The repertoire was sequenced with immunoSEQ multiplex PCR; TCRdb's copy has only in-frame clones and lacks some. In the table there are about 160,000 clones, about 88% of which are singletons. The source material was peripheral blood, sampled from a patient treated with photon-based radiotherapy. These receptors were taken from a man over 45 with gastric cancer.

The CDR3 DNA is TGCAGCGTTGAGTGGCAAGAGACCCAGTACTTC. It encodes CSVEWQETQYF. V gene TRBV29-1 combines with J gene TRBJ2-5; D remains unclear. V lost 3 bases and J lost 2, with 4 bases in between. Germline CDR1 reads SQVTM; CDR2 reads ANQGSEA. The CDR3 consists of 11 residues.

In its sample, this clone was seen a few times. The J gene is TRBJ1-3, the V gene TRBV15; D not resolved. The CDR3 is 16 amino acids. V lost 0 bases and J 5 bases, leaving 14 bases between the germline ends. The germline V gene encodes CDR1 LNHNV and CDR2 YYDKDF (reference sequence). The CDR3 loop is CATSRDLAGGRNTIYF. CDR3 sequence (DNA): TGTGCCACCAGCAGAGATTTGGCAGGCGGACGAAACACCATATATTTT.

The genes are TRBV29-1 and TRBJ2-7, with TRBD1 matching over 9 bases. CDR3 size: 16 residues. Germline lookup yields CDR1 SQVTM and CDR2 ANQGSEA. CDR3 sequence: CSIYAVDRTGAHEQYF. As DNA, the CDR3 is TGCAGTATTTACGCGGTCGATCGGACAGGGGCCCACGAGCAGTACTTC.